The rows below give T cell receptor beta chains drawn from one sample of a study of TIL therapy for anti-PD-1-resistant metastatic lung cancer. Assay used: immunoSEQ multiplex PCR; TCRdb lists only in-frame clones, some missing. The table lists about 52,000 clones, around three quarters of them singletons. This specimen was blood, taken at baseline. Receptor source: a woman aged 25-85 years with non-small cell lung cancer. Both conserved end residues are part of each CDR3. The order of the fields is clone size, V gene, D gene, J gene, CDR3 length, CDR3 protein, CDR3 DNA. The D gene is left open where the match is weak. Expanded clones get a size class; other rows say once, few or many, or leave the size out.

abundance: .
v_gene: TRBV28
d_gene: .
j_gene: TRBJ1-1
len: 15
CDR3aa: CASSPLFGQNTEAFF
CDR3nt: TGTGCCAGCAGTCCCCTTTTCGGACAGAACACTGAAGCTTTCTTT

abundance: once
v_gene: TRBV6-7
d_gene: TRBD1
j_gene: TRBJ1-3
len: 16
CDR3aa: CASSYPQDRGGNTIYF
CDR3nt: TGTGCCAGCAGTTACCCCCAAGACAGGGGGGGAAACACCATATATTTT

abundance: .
v_gene: TRBV9
d_gene: .
j_gene: TRBJ2-2
len: 15
CDR3aa: CASSPARWFTGELFF
CDR3nt: TGTGCCAGCTCACCTGCCCGCTGGTTCACCGGGGAGCTGTTTTTT

abundance: once
v_gene: TRBV7-2
d_gene: TRBD2
j_gene: TRBJ2-3
len: 14
CDR3aa: CASSFGRAADTQYF
CDR3nt: TGTGCCAGCAGCTTCGGGAGGGCCGCAGATACGCAGTATTTT

abundance: .
v_gene: TRBV4-1
d_gene: .
j_gene: TRBJ1-1
len: 14
CDR3aa: CASSQGQTNTEAFF
CDR3nt: TGCGCCAGCAGCCAAGGACAGACGAACACTGAAGCTTTCTTT

abundance: once
v_gene: TRBV5-6
d_gene: TRBD1
j_gene: TRBJ1-2
len: 15
CDR3aa: CASSADRGQRNGYTF
CDR3nt: TGTGCCAGCAGCGCGGACAGGGGGCAAAGAAATGGCTACACCTTC

abundance: .
v_gene: TRBV6-1
d_gene: .
j_gene: TRBJ2-7
len: 14
CDR3aa: CARVKEQSSYEQYF
CDR3nt: TGTGCCAGAGTGAAGGAACAGTCCTCCTACGAGCAGTACTTC

abundance: .
v_gene: TRBV9
d_gene: TRBD1
j_gene: TRBJ2-3
len: 16
CDR3aa: CASSVGTGGATDTQYF
CDR3nt: TGTGCCAGCAGCGTGGGGACAGGGGGCGCGACAGATACGCAGTATTTT

abundance: .
v_gene: TRBV10-3
d_gene: .
j_gene: TRBJ1-5
len: 16
CDR3aa: CAISEDSFYSNQPQHF
CDR3nt: TGTGCCATCAGTGAAGACAGTTTTTATAGCAATCAGCCCCAGCATTTT

abundance: .
v_gene: TRBV30
d_gene: .
j_gene: TRBJ1-1
len: 11
CDR3aa: CAWWRATEAFF
CDR3nt: TGTGCCTGGTGGAGGGCCACTGAAGCTTTCTTT

abundance: medium-sized
v_gene: TRBV4-3
d_gene: TRBD1
j_gene: TRBJ1-3
len: 16
CDR3aa: CASSQGGIGGGNTIYF
CDR3nt: TGCGCCAGCAGCCAAGGGGGGATAGGGGGCGGAAACACCATATATTTT

abundance: once
v_gene: TRBV5-5
d_gene: .
j_gene: TRBJ1-5
len: 16
CDR3aa: CARRGYSGGSNQPQHF
CDR3nt: TGTGCGCGCCGCGGTTACAGCGGGGGGAGCAATCAGCCCCAGCATTTT

abundance: .
v_gene: TRBV7-6
d_gene: .
j_gene: TRBJ2-2
len: 16
CDR3aa: CASSLMSEQVTGELFF
CDR3nt: TGTGCCAGCAGCTTAATGTCTGAACAGGTCACCGGGGAGCTGTTTTTT

abundance: .
v_gene: TRBV5-6
d_gene: .
j_gene: TRBJ2-7
len: 15
CDR3aa: CASSRGAGGDYEQYF
CDR3nt: TGTGCCAGCAGCCGCGGGGCAGGGGGGGACTACGAGCAGTACTTC

abundance: .
v_gene: TRBV19
d_gene: TRBD1
j_gene: TRBJ1-6
len: 16
CDR3aa: CASSIDSRQGTSPLHF
CDR3nt: TGTGCCAGTAGTATAGATTCGAGACAGGGGACATCACCCCTCCACTTT

abundance: .
v_gene: TRBV5-5
d_gene: .
j_gene: TRBJ1-3
len: 15
CDR3aa: CASSLGGSSGNTIYF
CDR3nt: TGTGCCAGCAGCTTGGGAGGGAGCTCTGGAAACACCATATATTTT

abundance: .
v_gene: TRBV4-1
d_gene: TRBD1
j_gene: TRBJ1-1
len: 17
CDR3aa: CASSPLTGGVVNTEAFF
CDR3nt: TGCGCCAGCAGCCCTCTAACAGGGGGCGTCGTAAACACTGAAGCTTTCTTT

abundance: .
v_gene: TRBV29-1
d_gene: TRBD2
j_gene: TRBJ2-1
len: 14
CDR3aa: CSVVQAGAYNEQFF
CDR3nt: TGCAGCGTTGTTCAAGCGGGAGCCTACAATGAGCAGTTCTTC

abundance: .
v_gene: TRBV10-3
d_gene: TRBD2
j_gene: TRBJ2-1
len: 12
CDR3aa: CAISREGHEQFF
CDR3nt: TGTGCCATCAGCCGGGAGGGCCATGAGCAGTTCTTC

abundance: few
v_gene: TRBV6-5
d_gene: .
j_gene: TRBJ1-6
len: 13
CDR3aa: CASSYSSSSPLHF
CDR3nt: TGTGCCAGCAGTTACTCGTCCAGTTCACCCCTCCACTTT

abundance: .
v_gene: TRBV7-9
d_gene: .
j_gene: TRBJ1-4
len: 15
CDR3aa: CASSPPRGEGEKLFF
CDR3nt: TGTGCCAGCAGCCCACCCCGAGGGGAGGGAGAAAAACTGTTTTTT

abundance: .
v_gene: TRBV28
d_gene: TRBD1
j_gene: TRBJ1-2
len: 16
CDR3aa: CASERGTGQSLFGYTF
CDR3nt: TGTGCCAGCGAAAGGGGGACAGGGCAATCCTTATTCGGCTACACCTTC

abundance: .
v_gene: TRBV23-1
d_gene: TRBD1
j_gene: TRBJ1-2
len: 18
CDR3aa: CASSQVFSGTGDNNGYTF
CDR3nt: TGCGCCAGCAGTCAGGTCTTTAGTGGGACAGGGGACAACAATGGCTACACCTTC

abundance: few
v_gene: TRBV2
d_gene: .
j_gene: TRBJ1-2
len: 13
CDR3aa: CASRRGGIMGYTF
CDR3nt: TGTGCCAGCAGGCGAGGGGGAATTATGGGCTACACCTTC

abundance: .
v_gene: TRBV27
d_gene: .
j_gene: TRBJ2-1
len: 15
CDR3aa: CASSLRAGANNEQFF
CDR3nt: TGTGCCAGCAGTTTAAGGGCGGGGGCCAACAATGAGCAGTTCTTC

abundance: .
v_gene: TRBV12-5
d_gene: .
j_gene: TRBJ1-3
len: 12
CDR3aa: CASGGVGNTIYF
CDR3nt: TGTGCTAGTGGAGGGGTTGGAAACACCATATATTTT

abundance: .
v_gene: TRBV5-1
d_gene: TRBD1
j_gene: TRBJ1-2
len: 16
CDR3aa: CASSFRTGRLNYGYTF
CDR3nt: TGCGCCAGCAGCTTTCGGACAGGTCGACTTAACTATGGCTACACCTTC

abundance: .
v_gene: TRBV4-3
d_gene: TRBD1
j_gene: TRBJ1-5
len: 15
CDR3aa: CASSHNTGGNQPQHF
CDR3nt: TGCGCCAGCAGCCACAACACAGGGGGCAATCAGCCCCAGCATTTT

abundance: .
v_gene: TRBV11-2
d_gene: TRBD2
j_gene: TRBJ2-3
len: 16
CDR3aa: CASSLRLAGITDTQYF
CDR3nt: TGTGCCAGCAGCCTCCGGCTAGCGGGCATCACAGATACGCAGTATTTT

abundance: .
v_gene: TRBV5-1
d_gene: .
j_gene: TRBJ2-3
len: 14
CDR3aa: CASSPLRSTDTQYF
CDR3nt: TGCGCCAGCAGCCCCTTGCGGAGCACAGATACGCAGTATTTT

abundance: .
v_gene: TRBV5-1
d_gene: .
j_gene: TRBJ1-2
len: 14
CDR3aa: CASSRTDSSDGYTF
CDR3nt: TGCGCCAGCAGCCGGACCGATTCATCCGATGGCTACACCTTC

abundance: .
v_gene: TRBV19
d_gene: .
j_gene: TRBJ2-3
len: 8
CDR3aa: CARDTQYF
CDR3nt: TGTGCCAGGGATACGCAGTATTTT

abundance: .
v_gene: TRBV4-2
d_gene: TRBD2
j_gene: TRBJ2-5
len: 16
CDR3aa: CASSQDEAGALETQYF
CDR3nt: TGTGCCAGCAGCCAAGATGAAGCGGGGGCCCTGGAGACCCAGTACTTC

abundance: .
v_gene: TRBV29-1
d_gene: .
j_gene: TRBJ2-1
len: 14
CDR3aa: CSVAQDSVGNEQFF
CDR3nt: TGCAGCGTTGCCCAGGATAGTGTGGGGAATGAGCAGTTCTTC

abundance: .
v_gene: TRBV5-1
d_gene: .
j_gene: TRBJ1-1
len: 17
CDR3aa: CASSPPTGPLMNTEAFF
CDR3nt: TGCGCCAGCAGCCCCCCGACAGGCCCCCTCATGAACACTGAAGCTTTCTTT

abundance: .
v_gene: TRBV7-9
d_gene: .
j_gene: TRBJ2-4
len: 14
CDR3aa: CASSYGEAKNIQYF
CDR3nt: TGTGCCAGCAGCTATGGGGAAGCCAAAAACATTCAGTACTTC

abundance: .
v_gene: TRBV19
d_gene: TRBD1
j_gene: TRBJ2-7
len: 14
CDR3aa: CASSIEPQGYEQYF
CDR3nt: TGTGCCAGTAGTATAGAACCACAGGGGTACGAGCAGTACTTC

abundance: .
v_gene: TRBV29-1
d_gene: .
j_gene: TRBJ1-2
len: 12
CDR3aa: CSVPDRLTGYTF
CDR3nt: TGCAGCGTCCCAGATCGGCTGACTGGCTACACCTTC

abundance: .
v_gene: TRBV15
d_gene: .
j_gene: TRBJ1-5
len: 13
CDR3aa: CATSVRAGQPQHF
CDR3nt: TGTGCCACCAGCGTAAGGGCGGGACAGCCCCAGCATTTT

abundance: once
v_gene: TRBV27
d_gene: .
j_gene: TRBJ2-1
len: 15
CDR3aa: CASSLSTTPPYEQFF
CDR3nt: TGTGCCAGCAGTTTATCGACAACACCCCCCTATGAGCAGTTCTTC

abundance: .
v_gene: TRBV5-6
d_gene: .
j_gene: TRBJ1-2
len: 13
CDR3aa: CASSYGRDYGYTF
CDR3nt: TGTGCCAGCAGTTATGGACGGGATTATGGCTACACCTTC

abundance: .
v_gene: TRBV19
d_gene: TRBD1
j_gene: TRBJ1-4
len: 15
CDR3aa: CASSIPDRANEKLFF
CDR3nt: TGTGCCAGTAGTATACCGGACAGGGCTAATGAAAAACTGTTTTTT

abundance: .
v_gene: TRBV5-6
d_gene: .
j_gene: TRBJ1-2
len: 14
CDR3aa: CASSFGGTHYGYTF
CDR3nt: TGTGCCAGCAGCTTCGGCGGCACCCACTATGGCTACACCTTC

abundance: .
v_gene: TRBV7-9
d_gene: .
j_gene: TRBJ2-2
len: 18
CDR3aa: CASSLRAGSGRNTGELFF
CDR3nt: TGTGCCAGCAGCTTACGCGCGGGTAGCGGCAGGAACACCGGGGAGCTGTTTTTT

abundance: .
v_gene: TRBV29-1
d_gene: TRBD1
j_gene: TRBJ1-6
len: 15
CDR3aa: CSVEGRDRGHSPLHF
CDR3nt: TGCAGCGTTGAAGGCAGGGACAGGGGGCACTCACCCCTCCACTTT

abundance: once
v_gene: TRBV11-3
d_gene: .
j_gene: TRBJ2-1
len: 14
CDR3aa: CASSLGETGNEQFF
CDR3nt: TGTGCCAGCAGCTTAGGGGAGACTGGAAATGAGCAGTTCTTC

abundance: .
v_gene: TRBV7-9
d_gene: .
j_gene: TRBJ2-1
len: 13
CDR3aa: CASSLAGFDEQFF
CDR3nt: TGTGCCAGCAGCTTAGCAGGGTTCGATGAGCAGTTCTTC

abundance: .
v_gene: TRBV7-8
d_gene: .
j_gene: TRBJ2-7
len: 18
CDR3aa: CASSLGKGSQTLHYEQYF
CDR3nt: TGTGCCAGCAGCTTGGGTAAGGGTAGCCAAACCTTACACTACGAGCAGTACTTC

abundance: .
v_gene: TRBV5-4
d_gene: TRBD2
j_gene: TRBJ2-2
len: 16
CDR3aa: CASSGRASGETGELFF
CDR3nt: TGTGCCAGCAGCGGGCGGGCTAGCGGGGAAACCGGGGAGCTGTTTTTT

abundance: once
v_gene: TRBV7-9
d_gene: TRBD1
j_gene: TRBJ2-5
len: 14
CDR3aa: CASSLQGAGETQYF
CDR3nt: TGTGCCAGCAGCTTACAGGGGGCTGGAGAGACCCAGTACTTC

abundance: .
v_gene: TRBV10-1
d_gene: .
j_gene: TRBJ2-2
len: 11
CDR3aa: CASSETGELFF
CDR3nt: TGCGCCAGCAGTGAGACCGGGGAGCTGTTTTTT

abundance: .
v_gene: TRBV4-2
d_gene: .
j_gene: TRBJ2-4
len: 15
CDR3aa: CASSQDQGAKNIQYF
CDR3nt: TGTGCCAGCAGCCAAGATCAAGGTGCCAAAAACATTCAGTACTTC

abundance: .
v_gene: TRBV28
d_gene: TRBD1
j_gene: TRBJ1-2
len: 14
CDR3aa: CASRPTGGAYGYTF
CDR3nt: TGTGCCAGCAGACCGACAGGGGGCGCCTATGGCTACACCTTC

abundance: .
v_gene: TRBV4-1
d_gene: .
j_gene: TRBJ2-3
len: 18
CDR3aa: CASSRGNSLGAGTDTQYF
CDR3nt: TGCGCCAGCAGCCGCGGAAATAGCCTTGGGGCGGGCACAGATACGCAGTATTTT

abundance: .
v_gene: TRBV28
d_gene: .
j_gene: TRBJ2-1
len: 14
CDR3aa: CATLTGTIYNEQFF
CDR3nt: TGTGCCACCTTAACCGGGACCATATACAATGAGCAGTTCTTC